This record covers a single TCR beta chain. The antigen is undetermined. This CDR3 comprises 15 residues. Germline V gene data show CDR1 as SGDLS and CDR2 as YYNGEE. The junction had 13 bases not matched to a gene; V was cut back by 4 bases and J by 10 bases. The donors belonged to the roughly 110-subject validation cohort, separate from the approximately 670-subject first cohort. The sample comes from a study of cytomegalovirus exposure and HLA in healthy donors. Measured with immunoSEQ multiplex PCR; TCRdb has only the in-frame clones, and not every one. Here the sample spans tens of thousands of clones, just under 85% being singletons. Study results and caveats: The authors enumerated 150 to 200 TCR beta chains as linked to cytomegalovirus. Rare TCR sequences dominated, though some public TCRs recurred in many donors. A subsequent analysis found that TCR clusters from the first cohort also tended to co-occur in the approximately 130 validation repertoires, with around 94% of cluster scores above 0.

The genes are TRBV9 and TRBJ2-1; 8 positions match TRBD2. The sequence was collected from a man aged 25-40 years in good health and CMV-seronegative. The specimen sequenced was PBMCs. CDR3 in amino acids: CASSTRTSSRTEQFF. The DNA of the CDR3 is TGTGCCAGCAGCACCCGGACTAGCTCACGAACGGAGCAGTTCTTC.